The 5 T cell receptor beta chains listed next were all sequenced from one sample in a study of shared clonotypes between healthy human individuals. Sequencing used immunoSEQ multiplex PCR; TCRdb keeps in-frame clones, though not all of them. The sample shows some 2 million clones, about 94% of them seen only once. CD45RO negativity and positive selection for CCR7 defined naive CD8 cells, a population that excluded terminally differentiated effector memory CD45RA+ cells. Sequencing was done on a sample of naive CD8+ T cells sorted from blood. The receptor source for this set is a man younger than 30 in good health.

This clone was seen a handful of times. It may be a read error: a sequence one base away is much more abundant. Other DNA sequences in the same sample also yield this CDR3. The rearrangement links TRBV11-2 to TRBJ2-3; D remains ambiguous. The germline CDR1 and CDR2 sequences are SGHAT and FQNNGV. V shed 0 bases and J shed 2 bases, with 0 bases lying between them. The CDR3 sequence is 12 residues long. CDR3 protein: CASSLDTDTQYF. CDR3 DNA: TGTGCCAGCAGCTTAGACACAGATACGCAGTATTTT.

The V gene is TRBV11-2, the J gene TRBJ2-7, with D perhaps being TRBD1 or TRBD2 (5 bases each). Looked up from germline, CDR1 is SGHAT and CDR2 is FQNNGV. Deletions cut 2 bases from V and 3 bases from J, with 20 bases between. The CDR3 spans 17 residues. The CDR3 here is CASSLSSLRGILYEQYF. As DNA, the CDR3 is TGTGCCAGCAGCTTATCGTCGTTGAGGGGAATTCTCTACGAGCAGTACTTC.

This chain's CDR3 is CASSLDRGLVTYTGELFF. The CDR3 nucleotides read TGCGCCAGCAGCTTGGATCGCGGGCTAGTCACTTACACCGGGGAGCTGTTTTTT. The chain has TRBV5-1 and TRBJ2-2; a weak D match, TRBD2 (5 bases). This CDR3 has 18 amino acids. Germline V gene sequence: CDR1 SGHRS, CDR2 YFSETQ. V was clipped by 0 bases and J by 3 bases, with 18 bases between them. The full variable domain, in which reference TRBV5-1 and TRBJ2-2 provide the parts outside the CDR3, is KAGVTQTPRYLIKTRGQQVTLSCSPISGHRSVSWYQQTPGQGLQFLFEYFSETQRNKGNFPGRFSGRQFSNSRSEMNVSTLELGDSALYLCASSLDRGLVTYTGELFFGEGSRLTVL.

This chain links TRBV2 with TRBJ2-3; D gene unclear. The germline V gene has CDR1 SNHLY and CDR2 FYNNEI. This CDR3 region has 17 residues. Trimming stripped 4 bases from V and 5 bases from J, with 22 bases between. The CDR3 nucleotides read TGTGCCAGCAGTGGGGTCTGGCATCAGTCGGGTATAGATACGCAGTATTTT. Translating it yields CASSGVWHQSGIDTQYF. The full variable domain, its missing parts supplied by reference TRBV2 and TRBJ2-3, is EPEVTQTPSHQVTQMGQEVILRCVPISNHLYFYWYRQILGQKVEFLVSFYNNEISEKSEIFDDQFSVERPDGSNFTLKIRSTKLEDSAMYFCASSGVWHQSGIDTQYFGPGTRLTVL.

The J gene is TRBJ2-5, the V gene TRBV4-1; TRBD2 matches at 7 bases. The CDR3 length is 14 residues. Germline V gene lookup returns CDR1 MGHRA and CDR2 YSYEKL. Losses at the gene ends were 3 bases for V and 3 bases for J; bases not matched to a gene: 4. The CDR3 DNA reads TGCGCCAGCAGCCATGCCCTAGCGGAAGAGACCCAGTACTTC. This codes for CASSHALAEETQYF.